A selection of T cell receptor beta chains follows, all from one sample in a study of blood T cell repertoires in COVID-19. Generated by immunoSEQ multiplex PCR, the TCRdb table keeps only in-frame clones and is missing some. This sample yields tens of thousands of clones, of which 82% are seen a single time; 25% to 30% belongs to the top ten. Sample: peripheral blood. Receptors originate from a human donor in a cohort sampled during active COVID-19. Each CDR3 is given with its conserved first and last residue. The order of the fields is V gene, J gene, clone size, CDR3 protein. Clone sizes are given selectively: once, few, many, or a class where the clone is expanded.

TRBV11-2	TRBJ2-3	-	CASSPRTSGGAGDTQYF
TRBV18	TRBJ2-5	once	CASSLGTSRWETQYF
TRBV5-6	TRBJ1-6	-	CASSFIGTGTNSPLHF
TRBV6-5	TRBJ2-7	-	CASSYGAGQHSYEQYF
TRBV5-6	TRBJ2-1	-	CASSSLGVVSDEQFF
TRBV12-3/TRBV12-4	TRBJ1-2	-	CASRTGRLNGYTF
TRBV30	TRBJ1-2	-	CAWSPGQNYGYTF
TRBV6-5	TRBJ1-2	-	CASSSRQDGSYGYTF
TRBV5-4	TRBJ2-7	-	CASSSGIGTLSSYEQYF
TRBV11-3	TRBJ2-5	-	CASSSPMGGETQYF
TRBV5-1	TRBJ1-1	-	CASSPGQTGSTEAFF
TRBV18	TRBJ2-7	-	CASSPTGSYEQYF
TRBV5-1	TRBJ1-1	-	CASSTEQGRTEAFF
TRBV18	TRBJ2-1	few	CASSPGLASNEQFF
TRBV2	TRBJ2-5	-	CASGGQYQETQYF
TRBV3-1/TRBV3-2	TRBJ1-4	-	CASGDMADEKLFF
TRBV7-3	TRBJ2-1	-	CASSLMASGGGGEQFF
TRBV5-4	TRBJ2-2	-	CASSLAGRGTGELFF
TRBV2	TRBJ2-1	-	CASSEDRGGWDEQFF
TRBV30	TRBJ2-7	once	CAWGPGSYEQYF
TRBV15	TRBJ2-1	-	CATSRDDGLYPDEQFF
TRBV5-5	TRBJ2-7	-	CASSAGGPYEQYF
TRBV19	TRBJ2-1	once	CASSIRGGGDEQFF
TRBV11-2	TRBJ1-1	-	CASNRQGGGTEAFF
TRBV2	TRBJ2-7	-	CASTEGGGEVDEQYF
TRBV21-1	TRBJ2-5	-	CASSKKIAGQGQETQYF
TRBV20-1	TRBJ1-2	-	CSAGAYGYTF
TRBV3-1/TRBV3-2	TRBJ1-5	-	CASSQADNQPQHF
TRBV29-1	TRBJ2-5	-	CSVRGQNQETQYF
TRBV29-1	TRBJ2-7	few	CSVAGSSYEQYF
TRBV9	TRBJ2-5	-	CASSPTGGFETQYF
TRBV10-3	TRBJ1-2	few	CAISEGGYGYTF